This T cell receptor (beta chain) stems from a study of T cells in Graves' hyperthyroidism and ophthalmopathy. Broader study findings: Among clonotypes expanded in thyroid above 0.001, most were also found in blood.

There are many counts of this clonotype. Its specificity is not known. The germline V gene has CDR1 MNHEY and CDR2 SMNVEV (reference sequence). Trimming stripped 2 bases from V and 2 bases from J, with 9 bases between. The CDR3 length is 14 residues. RNA transcripts yielded amplified TCR beta CDR3 regions. Initially, a first-round RT-PCR of the TCR CDR3 employed the HTBI primer set. TCRdb reanalysed the multiplex PCR reads using MiXCR and keeps one entry per CDR3 protein. The sample lists 450,000 to 700,000 distinct CDR3 sequences, roughly 46% seen once, with approximately 8.4% in the top ten. If no ophthalmopathy progression occurred within 18 months, Graves' hyperthyroidism was stable. Hyperthyroidism patients were newly diagnosed, had disease duration under 2 months, and were aged 18 to 65 years.

Specimen: peripheral blood or thyroid tissue (not recorded which). This chain links TRBV27 with TRBJ1-1; the D gene is possibly TRBD1 (5 bases). This receptor was taken from a woman aged 18 to 35 with Graves' hyperthyroidism. The CDR3 DNA reads TGTGCCAGCAGTTTAGCGACAGATAACACTGAAGCTTTCTTT. Translation: CASSLATDNTEAFF.